This section outlines one T cell receptor beta chain sequence together with its context. Original processing methods: Nucleated cell number was recorded as an estimate derived from reference gene primer amplification. The repertoire was sequenced with immunoSEQ multiplex PCR; TCRdb's copy has only in-frame clones and lacks some. V, J and clone size reflect that table, while D and trimming were determined from the DNA. The profile shows some 210,000 clones, 92% of them singletons. Patients from Seattle were sampled longitudinally, starting during active infection. The data are from a study of blood T cell repertoires in COVID-19. Whole-study context: The United States, Italy and Spain supplied acute and convalescent COVID-19 samples. PBMCs, B-cell-depleted T cells, or T cells were the source of the cDNA or gDNA that made up the material.

This CDR3 is 14 amino acids long. The germline V gene encodes CDR1 LNHNV and CDR2 YYDKDF (reference sequence). V lost 6 bases and J 0 bases, leaving 9 bases between the germline ends. This sequence was found in a man in his sixties with COVID-19, enrolled during active disease. Source material: peripheral blood. The chain is built from TRBV15 and TRBJ2-1; D is possibly TRBD2 (5 bases). CDR3 protein: CATSTGSSYNEQFF. The CDR3 coding sequence is TGTGCCACCAGTACGGGGAGCTCCTACAATGAGCAGTTCTTC.